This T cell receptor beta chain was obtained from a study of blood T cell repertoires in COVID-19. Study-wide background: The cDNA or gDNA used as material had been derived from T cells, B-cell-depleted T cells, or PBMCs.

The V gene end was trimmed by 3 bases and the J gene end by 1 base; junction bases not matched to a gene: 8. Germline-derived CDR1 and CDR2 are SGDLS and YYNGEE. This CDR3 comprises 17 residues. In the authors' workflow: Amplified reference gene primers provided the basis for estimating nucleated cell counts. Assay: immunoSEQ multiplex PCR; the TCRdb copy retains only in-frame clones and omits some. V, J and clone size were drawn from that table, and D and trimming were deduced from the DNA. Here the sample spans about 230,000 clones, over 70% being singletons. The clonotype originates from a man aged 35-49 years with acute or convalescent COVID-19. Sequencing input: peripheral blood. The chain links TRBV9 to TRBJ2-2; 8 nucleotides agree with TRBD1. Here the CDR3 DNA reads TGTGCCAGCAGCGGCTACACAGGGGGTTGGAACACCGGGGAGCTGTTTTTT. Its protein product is CASSGYTGGWNTGELFF. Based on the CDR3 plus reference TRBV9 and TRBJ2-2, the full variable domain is DSGVTQTPKHLITATGQRVTLRCSPRSGDLSVYWYQQSLDQGLQFLIQYYNGEERAKGNILERFSAQQFPDLHSELNLSSLELGDSALYFCASSGYTGGWNTGELFFGEGSRLTVL.